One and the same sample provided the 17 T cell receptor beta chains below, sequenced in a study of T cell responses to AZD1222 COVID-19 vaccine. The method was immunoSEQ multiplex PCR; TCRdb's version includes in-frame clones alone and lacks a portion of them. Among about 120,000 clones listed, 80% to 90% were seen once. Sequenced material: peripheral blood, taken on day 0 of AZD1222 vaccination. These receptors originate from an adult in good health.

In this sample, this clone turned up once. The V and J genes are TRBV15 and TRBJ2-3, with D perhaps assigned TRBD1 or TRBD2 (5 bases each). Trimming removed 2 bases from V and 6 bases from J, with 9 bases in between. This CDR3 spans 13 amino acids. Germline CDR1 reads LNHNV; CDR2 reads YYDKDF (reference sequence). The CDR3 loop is CATSRWGGDTQYF. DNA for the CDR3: TGTGCCACCAGCAGATGGGGCGGGGATACGCAGTATTTT.

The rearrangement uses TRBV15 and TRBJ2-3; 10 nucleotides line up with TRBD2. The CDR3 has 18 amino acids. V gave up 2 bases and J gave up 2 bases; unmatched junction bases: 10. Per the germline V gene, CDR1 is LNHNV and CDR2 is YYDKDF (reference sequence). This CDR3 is CATSRPGGLAGDTDTQYF. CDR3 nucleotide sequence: TGTGCCACCAGCAGACCCGGAGGGCTAGCGGGGGACACAGATACGCAGTATTTT.

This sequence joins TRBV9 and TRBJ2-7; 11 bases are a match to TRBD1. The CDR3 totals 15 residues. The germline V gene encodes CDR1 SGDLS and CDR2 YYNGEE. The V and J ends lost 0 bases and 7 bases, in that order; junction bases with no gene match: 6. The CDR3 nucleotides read TGTGCCAGCAGCGTAGACGGGACAGGGGGGGAAGAGCAGTACTTC. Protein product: CASSVDGTGGEEQYF.

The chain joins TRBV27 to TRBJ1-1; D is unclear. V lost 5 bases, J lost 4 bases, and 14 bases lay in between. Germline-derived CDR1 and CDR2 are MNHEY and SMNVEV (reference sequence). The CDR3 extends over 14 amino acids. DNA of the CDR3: TGTGCCAGCAGTGCCCAAAAGGGCGGCACTGAAGCTTTCTTT. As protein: CASSAQKGGTEAFF.

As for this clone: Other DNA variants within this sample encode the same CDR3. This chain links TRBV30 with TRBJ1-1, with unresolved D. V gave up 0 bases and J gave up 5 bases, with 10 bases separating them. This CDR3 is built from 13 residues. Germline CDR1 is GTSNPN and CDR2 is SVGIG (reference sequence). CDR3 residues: CAWSVTLGTEAFF. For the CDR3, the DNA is TGTGCCTGGAGTGTAACCTTGGGTACTGAAGCTTTCTTT.

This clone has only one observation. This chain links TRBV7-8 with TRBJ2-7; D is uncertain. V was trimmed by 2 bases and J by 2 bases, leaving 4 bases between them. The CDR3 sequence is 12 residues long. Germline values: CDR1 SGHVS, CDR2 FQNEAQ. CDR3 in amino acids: CASSLPPYEQYF. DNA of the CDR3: TGTGCCAGCAGCTTACCCCCCTACGAGCAGTACTTC.

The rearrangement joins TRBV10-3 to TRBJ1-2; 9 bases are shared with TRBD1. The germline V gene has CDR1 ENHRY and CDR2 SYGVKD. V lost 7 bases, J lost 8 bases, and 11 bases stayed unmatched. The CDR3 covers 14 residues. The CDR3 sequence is CAIKPTQGAKGYTF. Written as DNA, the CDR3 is TGTGCCATCAAACCTACACAGGGGGCGAAAGGCTACACCTTC.

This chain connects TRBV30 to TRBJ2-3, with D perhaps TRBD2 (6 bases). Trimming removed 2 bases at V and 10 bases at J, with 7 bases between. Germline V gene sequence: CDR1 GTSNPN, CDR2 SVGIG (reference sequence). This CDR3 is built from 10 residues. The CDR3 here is CAWSREAQYF. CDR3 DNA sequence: TGTGCCTGGAGTAGGGAGGCGCAGTATTTT.

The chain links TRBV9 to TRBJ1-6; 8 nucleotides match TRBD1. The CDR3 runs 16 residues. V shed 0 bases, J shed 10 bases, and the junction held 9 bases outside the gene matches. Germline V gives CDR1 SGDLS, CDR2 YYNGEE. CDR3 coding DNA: TGTGCCAGCAGCGTAGGTCCACAGGGGGTTGGATCACCCCTCCACTTT. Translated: CASSVGPQGVGSPLHF.

CDR3 bases: TGTGCCAGCAGCTTGGGACAGGGGGCGGGTGGCTACACCTTC. Its protein product is CASSLGQGAGGYTF. The genes are TRBV7-8 and TRBJ1-2, with 12 bases matching TRBD1. This CDR3 spans 14 amino acids. The V segment lost 3 bases and the J segment 7 bases; nucleotides outside the gene matches: 3. Germline lookup yields CDR1 SGHVS and CDR2 FQNEAQ. The full variable domain, rest sourced from reference TRBV7-8 and TRBJ1-2, is GAGVSQSPRYKVAKRGQDVALRCDPISGHVSLFWYQQALGQGPEFLTYFQNEAQLDKSGLPSDRFFAERPEGSVSTLKIQRTQQEDSAVYLCASSLGQGAGGYTFGSGTRLTVV.

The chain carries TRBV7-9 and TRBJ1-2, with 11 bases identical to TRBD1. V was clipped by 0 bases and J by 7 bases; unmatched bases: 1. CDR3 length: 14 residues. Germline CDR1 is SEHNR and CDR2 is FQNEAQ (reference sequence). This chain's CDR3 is CASSLADRGPGYTF. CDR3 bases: TGTGCCAGCAGCTTAGCGGACAGGGGGCCTGGCTACACCTTC. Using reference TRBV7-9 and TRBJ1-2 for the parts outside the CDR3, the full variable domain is DTGVSQNPRHKITKRGQNVTFRCDPISEHNRLYWYRQTLGQGPEFLTYFQNEAQLEKSRLLSDRFSAERPKGSFSTLEIQRTEQGDSAMYLCASSLADRGPGYTFGSGTRLTVV.

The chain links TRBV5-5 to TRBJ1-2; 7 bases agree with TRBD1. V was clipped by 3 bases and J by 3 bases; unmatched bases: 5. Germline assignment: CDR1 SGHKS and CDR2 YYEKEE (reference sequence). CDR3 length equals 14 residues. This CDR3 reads CASSSRTGDYGYTF. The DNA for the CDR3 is TGTGCCAGCAGCTCTCGGACAGGAGACTATGGCTACACCTTC.

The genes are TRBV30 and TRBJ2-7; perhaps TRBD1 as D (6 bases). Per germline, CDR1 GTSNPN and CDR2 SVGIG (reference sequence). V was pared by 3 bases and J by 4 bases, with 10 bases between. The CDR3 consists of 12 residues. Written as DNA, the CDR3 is TGTGCCTGGAGGGACAGCTATTACGAGCAGTACTTC. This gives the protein CAWRDSYYEQYF.

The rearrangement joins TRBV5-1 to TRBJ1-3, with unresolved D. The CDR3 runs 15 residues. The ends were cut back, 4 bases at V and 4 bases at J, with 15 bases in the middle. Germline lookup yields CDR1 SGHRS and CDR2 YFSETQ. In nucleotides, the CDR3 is TGCGCCAGCAGCGGGGTCTCGGGGTTCGGAAACACCATATATTTT. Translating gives CASSGVSGFGNTIYF.

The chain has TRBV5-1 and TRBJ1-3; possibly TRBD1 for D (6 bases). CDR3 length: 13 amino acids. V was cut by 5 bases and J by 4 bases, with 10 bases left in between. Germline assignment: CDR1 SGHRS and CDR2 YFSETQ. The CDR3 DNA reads TGCGCCAGCAGTGGGGGGCAAGGAAACACCATATATTTT. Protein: CASSGGQGNTIYF.

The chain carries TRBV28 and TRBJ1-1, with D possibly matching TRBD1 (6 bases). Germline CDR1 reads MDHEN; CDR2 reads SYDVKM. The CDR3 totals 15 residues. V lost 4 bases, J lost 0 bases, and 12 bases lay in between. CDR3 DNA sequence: TGTGCCAGCAGTTACGAACAGGGTATGAACACTGAAGCTTTCTTT. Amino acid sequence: CASSYEQGMNTEAFF.

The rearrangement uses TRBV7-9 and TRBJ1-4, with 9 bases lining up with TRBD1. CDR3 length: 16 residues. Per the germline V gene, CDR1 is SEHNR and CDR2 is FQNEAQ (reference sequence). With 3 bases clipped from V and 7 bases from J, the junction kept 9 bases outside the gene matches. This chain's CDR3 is CASSFLPGQGGEKLFF. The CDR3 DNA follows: TGTGCCAGCAGCTTTCTCCCGGGACAGGGAGGTGAAAAACTGTTTTTT.